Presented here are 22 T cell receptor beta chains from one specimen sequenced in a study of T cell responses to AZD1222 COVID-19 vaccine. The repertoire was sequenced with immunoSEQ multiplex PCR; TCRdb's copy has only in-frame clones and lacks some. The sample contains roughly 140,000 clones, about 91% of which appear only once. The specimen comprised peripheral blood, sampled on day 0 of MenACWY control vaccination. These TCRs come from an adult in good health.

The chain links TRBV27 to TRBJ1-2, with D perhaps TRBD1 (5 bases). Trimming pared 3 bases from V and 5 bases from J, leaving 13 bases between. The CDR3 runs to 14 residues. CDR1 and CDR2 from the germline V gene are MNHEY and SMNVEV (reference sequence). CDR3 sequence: CASSFGGSPYGYTF. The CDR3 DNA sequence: TGTGCCAGCAGTTTTGGGGGGTCCCCTTATGGCTACACCTTC.

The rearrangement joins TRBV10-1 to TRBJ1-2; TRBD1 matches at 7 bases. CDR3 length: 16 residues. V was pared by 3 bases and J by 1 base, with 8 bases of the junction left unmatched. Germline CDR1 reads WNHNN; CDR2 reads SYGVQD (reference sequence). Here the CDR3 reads CASSEQGCSLNYGYTF. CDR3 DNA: TGCGCCAGCAGTGAACAGGGGTGTTCTCTTAACTATGGCTACACCTTC.

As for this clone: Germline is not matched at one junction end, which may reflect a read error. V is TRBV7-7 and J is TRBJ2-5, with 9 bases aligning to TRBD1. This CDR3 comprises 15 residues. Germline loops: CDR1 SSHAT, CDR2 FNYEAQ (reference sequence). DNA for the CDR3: TGTGCTAGCAGTCCGCAGGGACAGGGCGCGGAGACCCAGTACTTC. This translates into CASSPQGQGAETQYF.

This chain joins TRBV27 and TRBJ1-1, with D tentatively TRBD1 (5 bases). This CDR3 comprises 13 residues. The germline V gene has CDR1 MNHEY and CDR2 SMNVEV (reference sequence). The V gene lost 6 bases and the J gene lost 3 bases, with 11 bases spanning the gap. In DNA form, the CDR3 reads TGTGCCAGCAGGGGGGGAAAGGACACTGAAGCTTTCTTT. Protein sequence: CASRGGKDTEAFF.

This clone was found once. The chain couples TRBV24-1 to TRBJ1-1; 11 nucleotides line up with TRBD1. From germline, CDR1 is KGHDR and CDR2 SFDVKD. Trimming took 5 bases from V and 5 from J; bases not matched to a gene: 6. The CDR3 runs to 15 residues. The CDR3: CATSAGQGVGTEAFF. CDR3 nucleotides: TGTGCCACCAGTGCGGGACAGGGGGTTGGGACTGAAGCTTTCTTT.

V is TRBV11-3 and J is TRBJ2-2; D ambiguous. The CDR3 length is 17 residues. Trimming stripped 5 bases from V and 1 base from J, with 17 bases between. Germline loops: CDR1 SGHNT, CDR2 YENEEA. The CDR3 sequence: CASSRTGWQLNTGELFF. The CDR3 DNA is TGTGCCAGCAGCAGAACCGGGTGGCAACTGAACACCGGGGAGCTGTTTTTT.

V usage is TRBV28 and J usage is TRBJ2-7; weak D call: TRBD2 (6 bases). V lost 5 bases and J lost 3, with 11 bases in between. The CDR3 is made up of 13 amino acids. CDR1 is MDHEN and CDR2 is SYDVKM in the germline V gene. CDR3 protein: CASSPGRNYEQYF. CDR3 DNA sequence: TGTGCCAGCAGTCCCGGGAGAAACTACGAGCAGTACTTC.

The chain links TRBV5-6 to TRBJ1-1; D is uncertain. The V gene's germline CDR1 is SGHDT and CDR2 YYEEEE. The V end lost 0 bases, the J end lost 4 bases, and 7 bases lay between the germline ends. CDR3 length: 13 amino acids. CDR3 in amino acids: CASSLGSITEAFF. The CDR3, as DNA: TGTGCCAGCAGCTTGGGAAGTATCACTGAAGCTTTCTTT.

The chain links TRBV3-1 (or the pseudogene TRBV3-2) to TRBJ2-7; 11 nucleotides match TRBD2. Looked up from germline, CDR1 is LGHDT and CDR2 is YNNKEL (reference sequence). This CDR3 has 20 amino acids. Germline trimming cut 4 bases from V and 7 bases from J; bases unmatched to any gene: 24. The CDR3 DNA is TGTGCCAGCAGCCCGGGAGGTCTAGCGGGAGGAGATATCTACGAAGGGGAGCAGTACTTC. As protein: CASSPGGLAGGDIYEGEQYF.

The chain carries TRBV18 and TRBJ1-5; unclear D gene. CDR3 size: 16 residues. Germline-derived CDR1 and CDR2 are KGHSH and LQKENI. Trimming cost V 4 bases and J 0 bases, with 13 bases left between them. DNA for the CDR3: TGTGCCAGCTCACGCCAGGTTCGGGCTAGCAATCAGCCCCAGCATTTT. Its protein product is CASSRQVRASNQPQHF.

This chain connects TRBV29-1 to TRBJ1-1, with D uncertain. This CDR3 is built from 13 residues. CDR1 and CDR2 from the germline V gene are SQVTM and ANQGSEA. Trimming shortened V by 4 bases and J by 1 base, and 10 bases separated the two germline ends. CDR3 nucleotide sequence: TGCAGCGTTGTAAAGGTCGCGAACACTGAAGCTTTCTTT. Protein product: CSVVKVANTEAFF.

CDR3 amino acids: CASSLEEGNTEAFF. The CDR3 DNA follows: TGTGCCAGCAGCTTAGAAGAGGGGAACACTGAAGCTTTCTTT. The chain has TRBV7-9 and TRBJ1-1; D unresolved. V lost 1 base and J 1 base, leaving 7 bases between the germline ends. Germline V CDR1 and CDR2: SEHNR, FQNEAQ (reference sequence). This CDR3 comprises 14 residues.

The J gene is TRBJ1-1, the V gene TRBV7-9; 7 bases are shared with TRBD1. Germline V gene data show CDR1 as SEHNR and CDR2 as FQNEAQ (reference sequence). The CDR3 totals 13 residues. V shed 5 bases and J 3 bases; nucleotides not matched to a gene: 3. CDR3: CASSRTGHTEAFF. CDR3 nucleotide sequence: TGTGCCAGCAGCCGGACAGGCCACACTGAAGCTTTCTTT.

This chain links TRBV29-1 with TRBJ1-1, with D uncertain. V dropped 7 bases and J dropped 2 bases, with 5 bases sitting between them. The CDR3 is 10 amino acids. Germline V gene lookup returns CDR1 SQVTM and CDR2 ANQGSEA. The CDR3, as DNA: TGCAGCGGAGCCAACACTGAAGCTTTCTTT. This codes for CSGANTEAFF.

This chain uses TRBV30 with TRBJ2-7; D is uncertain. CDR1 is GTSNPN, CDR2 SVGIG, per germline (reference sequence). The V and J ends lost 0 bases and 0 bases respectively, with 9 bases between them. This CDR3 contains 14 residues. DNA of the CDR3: TGTGCCTGGAGTGTTATGCTTTTCTCCTACGAGCAGTACTTC. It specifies CAWSVMLFSYEQYF.

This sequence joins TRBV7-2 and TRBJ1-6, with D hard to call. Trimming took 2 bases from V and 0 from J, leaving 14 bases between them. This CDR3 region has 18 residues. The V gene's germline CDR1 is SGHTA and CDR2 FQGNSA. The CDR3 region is CASSLIPNWGSYNSPLHF. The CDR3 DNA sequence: TGTGCCAGCAGCTTAATACCCAACTGGGGCTCCTATAATTCACCCCTCCACTTT.

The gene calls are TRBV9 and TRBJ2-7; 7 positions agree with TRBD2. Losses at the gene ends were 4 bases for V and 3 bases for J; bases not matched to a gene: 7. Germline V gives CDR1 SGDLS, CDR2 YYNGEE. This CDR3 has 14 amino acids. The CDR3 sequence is CASSPRWGGYEQYF. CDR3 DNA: TGTGCCAGCAGCCCCCGGTGGGGGGGCTACGAGCAGTACTTC.

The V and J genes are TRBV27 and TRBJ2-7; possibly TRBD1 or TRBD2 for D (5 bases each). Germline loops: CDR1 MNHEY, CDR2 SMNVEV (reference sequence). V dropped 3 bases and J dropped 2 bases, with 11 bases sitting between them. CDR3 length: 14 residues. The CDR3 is CASSFGRGTYEQYF. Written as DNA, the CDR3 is TGTGCCAGCAGTTTCGGACGGGGCACCTACGAGCAGTACTTC.

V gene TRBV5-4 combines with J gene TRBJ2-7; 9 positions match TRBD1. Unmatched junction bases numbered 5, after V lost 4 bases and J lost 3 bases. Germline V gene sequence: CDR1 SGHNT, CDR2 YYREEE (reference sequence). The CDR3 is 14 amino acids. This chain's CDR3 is CASSLGTGNYEQYF. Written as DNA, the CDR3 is TGTGCCAGCAGCCTGGGGACAGGGAACTACGAGCAGTACTTC.

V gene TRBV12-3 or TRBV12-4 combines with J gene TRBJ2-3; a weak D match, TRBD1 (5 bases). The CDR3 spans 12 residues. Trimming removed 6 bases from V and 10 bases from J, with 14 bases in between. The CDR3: CASRVGAAAQYF. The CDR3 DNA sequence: TGTGCCAGCAGGGTAGGGGCCGCGGCGCAGTATTTT.

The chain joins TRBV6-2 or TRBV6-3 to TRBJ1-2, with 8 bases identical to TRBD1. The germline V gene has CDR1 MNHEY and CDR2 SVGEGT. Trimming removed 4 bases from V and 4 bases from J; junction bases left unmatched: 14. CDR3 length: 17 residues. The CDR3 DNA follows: TGTGCCAGCAGTTTCGGACAGGGTACCCACCCGGGCTATGGCTACACCTTC. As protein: CASSFGQGTHPGYGYTF.

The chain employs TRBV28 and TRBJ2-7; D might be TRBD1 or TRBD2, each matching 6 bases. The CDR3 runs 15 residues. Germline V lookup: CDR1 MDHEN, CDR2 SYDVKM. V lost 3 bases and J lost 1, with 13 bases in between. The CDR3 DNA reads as TGTGCCAGCAGTTTGGGGGGCTATAAGTCCTACGAGCAGTACTTC. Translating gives CASSLGGYKSYEQYF.